This T cell receptor (beta chain) comes out of a study of blood T cell repertoires in COVID-19. As for the study in general: The samples span acute and convalescent COVID-19 from the United States, Italy and Spain.

Germline CDR1 WNHNN, CDR2 SYGVQD (reference sequence). The CDR3 is 15 amino acids. J lost 7 bases, V lost 6 bases, and 9 bases had no gene match. The repertoire was sequenced with immunoSEQ multiplex PCR; TCRdb's copy has only in-frame clones and lacks some. The table has roughly 290,000 clones, around 85% seen once. This clone was seen a few times. The chain carries TRBV10-1 and TRBJ2-3, with 11 bases that match TRBD2. The TCR comes from a woman in her 50s with active or convalescent COVID-19. Material for sequencing was peripheral blood. The CDR3 region is CASSEGLAGGYTQYF. DNA for the CDR3: TGCGCCAGCAGCGAAGGACTAGCGGGCGGGTATACGCAGTATTTT.